This T cell receptor (beta chain) was sequenced for a study of PD-1 blockade in classical Hodgkin lymphoma. Study outcomes and limitations: Complete responders had baseline diversity similar to newly diagnosed patients. A significant rise in TCR diversity by C4D1 was seen for CD4+ but not CD8+ cells.

TCRdb's copy holds only in-frame clones and misses some; the assay was immunoSEQ multiplex PCR. The sample lists tens of thousands of clones, roughly 78% occurring once. The time point was: cycle 4 day 1 (C4D1), after less than 7 weeks of nivolumab. Relapse after autologous stem cell transplantation occurred in every patient, and brentuximab vedotin exposure varied. This clone was detected only once. Its antigen remains unknown. Specimen: peripheral blood mononuclear cells (PBMCs), collected before the fourth cycle of nivolumab. The source is a human donor with classical Hodgkin lymphoma.

The CDR3, as DNA: TGTGCCAGTAGTACGGCAGGGGAAGAGACCCAGTACTTC. Its translation is CASSTAGEETQYF. The rearrangement joins TRBV19 to TRBJ2-5; a weak D match, TRBD1 (6 bases). CDR1 is LNHDA and CDR2 is SQIVND in the germline V gene (reference sequence). Trimming removed 4 bases from V and 3 bases from J, with 9 bases in between. The CDR3 consists of 13 residues.